The rows below give T cell receptor beta chains drawn from one sample of a study of Graves' ophthalmopathy and Graves' hyperthyroidism. A single record per CDR3 protein comes from TCRdb applying MiXCR to the multiplex PCR reads. The top ten hold roughly an eighth of the sample, which has about 340,000 distinct CDR3 sequences, roughly a sixth seen once. The sequenced sample consisted of peripheral blood. The source of these receptors is an adult man with Graves' ophthalmopathy. Each CDR3 is given with its conserved first and last residue. A D gene is named only where the DNA matches it firmly. The size field is filled for only some rows; it gives once, few, many or a size class.

>NA|TRBV6-1|TRBD1|TRBJ1-4
CTSSVQGVREKLFF
TGTACCAGCAGCGTCCAGGGGGTGAGGGAAAAACTGTTTTTT
>many|TRBV6-5|NA|TRBJ1-3
CASSYSNPRAGNTIYF
TGTGCCAGCAGTTACTCGAACCCCAGGGCCGGAAACACCATATATTTT
>many|TRBV30|NA|TRBJ1-5
CAWNRQGNQPQHF
TGTGCCTGGAACAGACAGGGCAATCAGCCCCAGCATTTT
>NA|TRBV11-2|NA|TRBJ2-7
CASSLVVWGLSTEQYF
TGTGCCAGCAGCTTAGTTGTCTGGGGGCTATCGACCGAGCAGTACTTC
>many|TRBV7-2|TRBD1|TRBJ1-1
CASSYFPGQGDTEAFF
TGTGCCAGCAGCTATTTTCCGGGACAGGGCGACACTGAAGCTTTCTTT
>once|TRBV12-3/TRBV12-4|NA|TRBJ2-7
CASSVSLGSYEQYF
TGTGCCAGCAGTGTATCTTTAGGCTCCTACGAGCAGTACTTC
>NA|TRBV6-2/TRBV6-3|NA|TRBJ2-7
CASSERKTHRPYEQYF
TGTGCCAGCAGCGAACGTAAGACACACCGCCCCTACGAGCAGTACTTC
>many|TRBV29-1|TRBD1|TRBJ1-1
CSVEGPWTGKDTEAFF
TGCAGCGTTGAAGGGCCCTGGACAGGGAAGGACACTGAAGCTTTCTTT
>many|TRBV6-1|NA|TRBJ1-6
CASSWGLGSPLHF
TGTGCCAGCAGTTGGGGTCTAGGTTCACCCCTCCACTTT
>many|TRBV11-2|TRBD1|TRBJ1-2
CASSLAQGWYGYTF
TGTGCCAGCAGCTTAGCACAGGGGTGGTATGGCTACACCTTC
>many|TRBV9|TRBD2|TRBJ2-7
CASSAGAGVGAYEQYF
TGTGCCAGCAGCGCTGGAGCGGGAGTTGGGGCCTACGAGCAGTACTTC
>NA|TRBV7-8|TRBD1|TRBJ2-5
CASSSQGVQETQYF
TGTGCCAGCAGCTCACAGGGGGTCCAAGAGACCCAGTACTTC
>many|TRBV15|TRBD1|TRBJ1-1
CATSSGQGFPEAFF
TGTGCCACCAGCAGTGGACAGGGCTTCCCTGAAGCTTTCTTT
>once|TRBV6-5|TRBD1|TRBJ1-5
CASSNYEGAGNQPRHF
TGTGCCAGCAGTAACTACGAGGGGGCTGGCAATCAGCCCCGGCATTTT
>many|TRBV20-1|NA|TRBJ1-2
CSALTDFNYGYTF
TGCAGTGCTCTGACGGATTTTAACTATGGCTACACCTTC
>NA|TRBV7-3|NA|TRBJ2-7
CASSLDRPSSYEQHF
TGCGCCAGCAGCTTGGATCGGCCGAGCTCCTACGAGCAGCACTTC
>NA|TRBV11-2|NA|TRBJ1-6
CASSPFGRGSYNSPLHF
TGTGCCAGCAGCCCCTTTGGCCGGGGCTCCTATAATTCACCCCTCCACTTT